This TCR beta chain was sequenced for a study of T-cell memory formation after mild COVID-19. V was clipped by 4 bases and J by 4 bases; unmatched bases: 7. The V gene's germline CDR1 is SEHNR and CDR2 FQNEAQ (reference sequence). There are 16 residues in the CDR3. TCRdb analysed the 5' RACE reads with MiXCR anew, one entry per CDR3 protein. The sample holds some 450,000 distinct CDR3 sequences; about a sixth are singletons and the top ten take under 25%. The material sequenced was PBMCs or a T cell subset sorted from them (not recorded which). The sequence came from a man aged 18 to 30 who had mild COVID-19 (a few samples of this study predate the infection). Cell type and time point are not known. The chain uses TRBV7-9 and TRBJ1-6, with 7 nucleotides matching TRBD1. The CDR3 loop reads CASSSSGTAYNSPLHF. The DNA of the CDR3 is TGTGCCAGCAGCTCGAGCGGGACAGCATATAATTCACCCCTCCACTTT.